The 5 T cell receptor beta chains in this list originate from one sample, sequenced in a study of T-cell memory formation after mild COVID-19. A single record per CDR3 protein comes from TCRdb applying MiXCR to the 5' RACE reads. The table records just over 400,000 distinct CDR3 sequences, less than 25% of them present only once. Specimen: PBMCs or a T cell subset sorted from them (not recorded which). The receptors shown here come from an adult woman who had mild COVID-19 (a few samples of this study predate the infection). Cell type and time point are not known.

The J gene is TRBJ2-1, the V gene TRBV5-6, with D possibly TRBD2 on 5 matching bases. CDR3 length equals 15 residues. Deletions cut 7 bases from V and 0 bases from J, with 14 bases between. Germline V gives CDR1 SGHDT, CDR2 YYEEEE. Here the CDR3 DNA reads TGTGCCAGCGGTTTAGCGTACGGCTCCTACAATGAGCAGTTCTTC. This gives the protein CASGLAYGSYNEQFF.

The J gene is TRBJ2-3, the V gene TRBV25-1; no clear D. The CDR3 covers 16 residues. V lost 2 bases and J 0 bases, leaving 12 bases between the germline ends. CDR1 and CDR2 from the germline V gene are MGHDK and SYGVNS. The CDR3 loop reads CASSEVAISSTDTQYF. CDR3 in DNA: TGTGCCAGCAGTGAAGTTGCCATATCTAGCACAGATACGCAGTATTTT.

The J gene is TRBJ1-6, the V gene TRBV6-4; D may be TRBD1 (5 bases). Trimming pared 10 bases from V and 7 bases from J, leaving 20 bases between. CDR1 and CDR2 (germline): MRHNA, SNTAGT. The CDR3 loop spans 15 amino acids. CDR3 coding DNA: TGTGCCACCCCCACAGGACAATCGGGCAATTCACCCCTCCACTTT. Protein sequence: CATPTGQSGNSPLHF.

This clonotype was detected a few times. The chain is built from TRBV7-8 and TRBJ2-2; D remains ambiguous. The CDR3 runs 14 residues. From germline, CDR1 is SGHVS and CDR2 FQNEAQ. The V gene lost 6 bases and the J gene lost 4 bases, with 12 bases spanning the gap. As DNA, the CDR3 is TGTGCCAGCAGACCCTCTGTTGGCACCGGGGAGCTGTTTTTT. Its translation is CASRPSVGTGELFF.

This chain connects TRBV20-1 to TRBJ2-7; the D call may be TRBD1 or TRBD2 (6 bases each). Germline CDR1 and CDR2: DFQATT and SNEGSKA (reference sequence). The CDR3 sequence is 11 residues long. Trimming left V 8 bases short and J 6 bases short, with 14 bases between. The CDR3 reads CSFTRGLEQYF. In DNA form, the CDR3 reads TGCAGTTTCACCAGGGGACTCGAGCAGTACTTC.